Following are 14 T cell receptor beta chains from one sample sequenced in a study of T-cell reconstitution after alpha-beta-depleted transplantation in children. TCRbeta library construction was performed incorporating unique molecular identifiers. TCRdb analysed the PCR reads with MiXCR anew, one entry per CDR3 protein. The sample records 300,000 to 350,000 distinct CDR3 sequences, roughly 15% being singletons. The specimen was PBMCs, mostly from graft donor cells, collected 360 days after TCRalphabeta/CD19-depleted stem cell transplant. These receptor sequences come from a male patient between 2 and 10 years old who had a stem cell transplant for acute lymphoblastic leukemia, so the T cells may come from the graft donor.

The chain joins TRBV7-2 to TRBJ2-1, with TRBD2 matching over 10 bases. Per the germline V gene, CDR1 is SGHTA and CDR2 is FQGNSA. This CDR3 is 19 amino acids long. Trimming removed 2 bases from V and 6 bases from J; junction bases left unmatched: 16. The CDR3 DNA follows: TGTGCCAGCAGCTTATCGAGCGGATTGGGGCTAGCGGGAGTCAATGAGCAGTTCTTC. Residues: CASSLSSGLGLAGVNEQFF.

The sample holds a few counts of this clonotype. The chain uses TRBV6-1 and TRBJ2-7, with a weak D call TRBD1 (6 bases). Per germline, CDR1 MNHNS and CDR2 SASEGT. Deletions cut 6 bases from V and 2 bases from J, with 17 bases between. The CDR3 has 15 amino acids. CDR3 nucleotide sequence: TGTGCCAGCAGCCTCGTCCGGGACACGGCCTACGAGCAGTACTTC. It encodes CASSLVRDTAYEQYF.

This clonotype appeared a few times. The rearrangement links TRBV2 to TRBJ2-3; a weak D match, TRBD1 (6 bases). The CDR3 runs to 16 residues. Trimming cost V 3 bases and J 3 bases, with 16 bases left between them. Germline assignment: CDR1 SNHLY and CDR2 FYNNEI. The CDR3 nucleotides are TGTGCCAGCAGTGACAAAGGAACAGGGTGGACAGATACGCAGTATTTT. Translated, it gives CASSDKGTGWTDTQYF.

The J gene is TRBJ2-7, the V gene TRBV5-1; TRBD1 agrees at 7 bases. Germline trimming cut 1 base from V and 3 bases from J; bases unmatched to any gene: 7. CDR1 is SGHRS and CDR2 is YFSETQ in the germline V gene. The CDR3 runs to 15 residues. The CDR3 loop is CASSLSTGIGYEQYF. The CDR3 coding sequence is TGCGCCAGCAGCTTGTCGACAGGGATAGGCTACGAGCAGTACTTC.

This chain links TRBV4-3 with TRBJ2-1; D is possibly TRBD2 (5 bases). V was pared by 1 base and J by 6 bases, with 13 bases between. This CDR3 has 15 amino acids. Germline values: CDR1 LGHNA, CDR2 YSLEER. CDR3 nucleotide sequence: TGCGCCAGCAGCCAAGGTCCTAGCTGGGGCAATGAGCAGTTCTTC. Amino acid sequence: CASSQGPSWGNEQFF.

This clonotype came up a few times. The chain joins TRBV29-1 to TRBJ2-7; D is tentatively TRBD1 or TRBD2 (6 bases each). CDR1 is SQVTM and CDR2 is ANQGSEA in the germline V gene. Trimming removed 4 bases at V and 4 bases at J, with 23 bases between. The CDR3 sequence is 16 residues long. DNA of the CDR3: TGCAGCGTTGTTACAGGGTCCGGGACTCCCTTATACGAGCAGTACTTC. It translates to CSVVTGSGTPLYEQYF.

This clonotype was recorded at least ten times. The chain is built from TRBV12-3 or TRBV12-4 and TRBJ2-1; D tentatively reads TRBD1 or TRBD2 (5 bases each). The V and J ends lost 3 bases and 8 bases respectively, with 17 bases between them. The CDR3 consists of 15 residues. For the CDR3, the DNA is TGTGCCAGCAGTTTGGGGCAGGGAGTCTTCGATGAGCAGTTCTTC. Translating it yields CASSLGQGVFDEQFF.

This clonotype was recorded at least ten times. The rearrangement links TRBV28 to TRBJ2-1, with D uncertain. CDR1 and CDR2 from the germline V gene are MDHEN and SYDVKM. V shed 2 bases and J shed 4 bases, with 21 bases lying between them. The CDR3 has 18 amino acids. CDR3 bases: TGTGCCAGCAGTTTAAGGGCTCCCTATGTTCCTCTATACAATGAGCAGTTCTTC. It is translated as CASSLRAPYVPLYNEQFF.

This clonotype has ten or more counts. This sequence joins TRBV20-1 and TRBJ2-1; no clear D gene. Trimming removed 0 bases at V and 3 bases at J, with 12 bases between. The CDR3 is 15 amino acids. Germline V gene data show CDR1 as DFQATT and CDR2 as SNEGSKA (reference sequence). The CDR3 DNA reads as TGCAGTGCTAGAGAGGGTGGGAAGAGCTACAATGAGCAGTTCTTC. Translation: CSAREGGKSYNEQFF.

The rearrangement joins TRBV18 to TRBJ2-1; D is ambiguous. Trimming cost V 0 bases and J 5 bases, with 11 bases left between them. This CDR3 is 15 amino acids long. Germline-derived CDR1 and CDR2 are KGHSH and LQKENI. The CDR3 DNA follows: TGTGCCAGCTCACCACCAAGCTACAGTCACAATGAGCAGTTCTTC. Protein product: CASSPPSYSHNEQFF.

This clonotype was counted only a few times. V is TRBV7-7 and J is TRBJ2-5; TRBD1 or TRBD2 may be the D gene (6 bases each). The CDR3 is 15 amino acids. The germline CDR1 and CDR2 sequences are SSHAT and FNYEAQ (reference sequence). The CDR3 nucleotides read TGTGCTAGCTCTCGGGCGTGGAGGGGGACGGAGACCCAGTACTTC. Its protein product is CASSRAWRGTETQYF. Filled out from reference TRBV7-7 and TRBJ2-5, the complete variable domain reads GAGVSQSPRYKVTKRGQDVTLRCDPISSHATLYWYQQALGQGPEFLTYFNYEAQPDKSGLPSDRFSAERPEGSISTLTIQRTEQRDSAMYRCASSRAWRGTETQYFGPGTRLLVL.

The CDR3 is CASSQDYGSNQPQHF. Here the CDR3 DNA reads TGTGCCAGCAGCCAAGATTATGGTAGCAATCAGCCCCAGCATTTT. The chain recombines TRBV3-1 with TRBJ1-5; D unclear. The V end lost 0 bases, the J end lost 0 bases, and 6 bases lay between the germline ends. Germline V lookup: CDR1 LGHDT, CDR2 YNNKEL (reference sequence). The CDR3 is 15 residues long.

The table lists this clonotype with a count of one. This chain uses TRBV30 with TRBJ2-7, with D unresolved. The CDR3 totals 11 residues. V gave up 3 bases and J gave up 4 bases, with 7 bases separating them. Germline loops: CDR1 GTSNPN, CDR2 SVGIG (reference sequence). For the CDR3, the DNA is TGTGCCTGGAGCGCGCCTTACGAGCAGTACTTC. It encodes CAWSAPYEQYF.

The chain has TRBV11-1 and TRBJ2-1; 7 bases fit TRBD2. This CDR3 spans 15 amino acids. J gave up 3 bases and V 5 bases, and 7 bases lay outside the gene matches. Looked up from germline, CDR1 is SGHAT and CDR2 is FQDESV (reference sequence). DNA for the CDR3: TGTGCCAGCAGCCGGACTAGGCCCGACTACAATGAGCAGTTCTTC. Its translation: CASSRTRPDYNEQFF.